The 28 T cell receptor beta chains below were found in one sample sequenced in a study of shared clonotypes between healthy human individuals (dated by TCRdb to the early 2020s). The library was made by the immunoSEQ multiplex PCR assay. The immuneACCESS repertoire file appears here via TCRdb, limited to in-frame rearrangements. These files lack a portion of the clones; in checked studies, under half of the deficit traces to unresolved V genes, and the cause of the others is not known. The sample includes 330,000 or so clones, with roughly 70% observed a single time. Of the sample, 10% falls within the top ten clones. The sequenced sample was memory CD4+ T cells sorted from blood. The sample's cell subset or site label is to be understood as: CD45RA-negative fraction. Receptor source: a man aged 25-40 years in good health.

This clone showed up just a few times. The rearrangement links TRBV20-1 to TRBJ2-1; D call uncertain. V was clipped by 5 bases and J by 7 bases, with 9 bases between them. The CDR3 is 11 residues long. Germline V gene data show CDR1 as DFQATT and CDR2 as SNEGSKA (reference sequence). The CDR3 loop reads CSAPYYNEQFF. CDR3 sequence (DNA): TGCAGTGCTCCTTATTATAATGAGCAGTTCTTC.

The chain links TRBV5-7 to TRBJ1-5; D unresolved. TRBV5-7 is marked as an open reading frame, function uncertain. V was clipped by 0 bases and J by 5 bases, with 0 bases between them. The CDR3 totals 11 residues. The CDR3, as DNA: TGTGCCAGCAGCTTGGATCAGCCCCAGCATTTT. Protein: CASSLDQPQHF.

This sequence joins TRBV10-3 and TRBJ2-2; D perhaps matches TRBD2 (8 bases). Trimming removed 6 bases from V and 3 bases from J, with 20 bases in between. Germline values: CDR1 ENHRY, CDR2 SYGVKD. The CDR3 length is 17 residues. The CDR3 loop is CAISSGTRGRDTGELFF. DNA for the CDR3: TGTGCCATCAGCTCCGGGACTAGGGGGCGCGACACCGGGGAGCTGTTTTTT.

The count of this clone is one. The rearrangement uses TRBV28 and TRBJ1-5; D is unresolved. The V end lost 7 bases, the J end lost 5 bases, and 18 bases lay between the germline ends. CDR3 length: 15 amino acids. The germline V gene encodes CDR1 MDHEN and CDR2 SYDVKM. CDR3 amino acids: CASTKAGRADQPQHF. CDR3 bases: TGTGCCAGCACCAAAGCAGGACGAGCGGATCAGCCCCAGCATTTT.

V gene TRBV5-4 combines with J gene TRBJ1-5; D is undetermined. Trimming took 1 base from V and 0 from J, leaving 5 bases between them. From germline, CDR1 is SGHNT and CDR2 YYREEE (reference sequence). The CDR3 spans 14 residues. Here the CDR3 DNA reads TGTGCCAGCAGCTTGAAAGGTAGCAATCAGCCCCAGCATTTT. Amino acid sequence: CASSLKGSNQPQHF.

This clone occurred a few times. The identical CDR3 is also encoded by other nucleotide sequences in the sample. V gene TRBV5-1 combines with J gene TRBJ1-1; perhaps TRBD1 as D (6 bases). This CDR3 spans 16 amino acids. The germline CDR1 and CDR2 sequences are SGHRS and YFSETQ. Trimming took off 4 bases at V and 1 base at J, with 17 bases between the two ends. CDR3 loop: CASSVEPTGTNTEAFF. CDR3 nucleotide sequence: TGCGCCAGCAGCGTTGAACCAACAGGGACGAACACTGAAGCTTTCTTT.

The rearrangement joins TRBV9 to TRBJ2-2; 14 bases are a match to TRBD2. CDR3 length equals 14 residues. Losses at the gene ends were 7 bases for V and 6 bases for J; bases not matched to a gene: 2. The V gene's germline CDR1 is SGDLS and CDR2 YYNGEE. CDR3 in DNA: TGTGCCAGCCGACTAGCGGGAGGGGCCGGGGAGCTGTTTTTT. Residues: CASRLAGGAGELFF.

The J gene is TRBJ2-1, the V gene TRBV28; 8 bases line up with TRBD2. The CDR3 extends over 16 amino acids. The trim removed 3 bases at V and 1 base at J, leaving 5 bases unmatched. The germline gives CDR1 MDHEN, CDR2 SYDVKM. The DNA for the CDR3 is TGTGCCAGCAGTTTTCTAAGCGGGGGATCCTACAATGAGCAGTTCTTC. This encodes CASSFLSGGSYNEQFF.

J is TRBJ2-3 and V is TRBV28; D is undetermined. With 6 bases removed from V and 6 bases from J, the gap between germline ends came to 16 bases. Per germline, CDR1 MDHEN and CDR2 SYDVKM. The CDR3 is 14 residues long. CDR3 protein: CASRTRRMEDTQYF. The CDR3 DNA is TGTGCCAGCAGGACACGACGGATGGAGGATACGCAGTATTTT.

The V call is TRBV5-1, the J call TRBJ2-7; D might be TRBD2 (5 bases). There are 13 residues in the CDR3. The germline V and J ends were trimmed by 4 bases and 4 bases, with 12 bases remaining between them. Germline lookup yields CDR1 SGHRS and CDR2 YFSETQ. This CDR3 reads CASSKGRDYEQYF. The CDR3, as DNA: TGCGCCAGCAGCAAAGGTCGGGATTACGAGCAGTACTTC.

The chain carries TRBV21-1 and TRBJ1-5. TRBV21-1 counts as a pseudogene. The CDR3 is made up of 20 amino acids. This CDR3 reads CASSKKPSRRDQTSNQPQHF. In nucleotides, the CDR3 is TGTGCCAGCAGCAAAAAACCTTCAAGGAGGGATCAAACTAGCAATCAGCCCCAGCATTTT.

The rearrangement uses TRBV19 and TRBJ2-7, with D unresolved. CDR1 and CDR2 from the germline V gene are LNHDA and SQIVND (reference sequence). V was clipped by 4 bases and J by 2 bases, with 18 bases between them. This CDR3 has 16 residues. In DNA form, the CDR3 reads TGTGCCAGTAGTACAGCGTCGGCCGCTAGTACCTACGAGCAGTACTTC. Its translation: CASSTASAASTYEQYF.

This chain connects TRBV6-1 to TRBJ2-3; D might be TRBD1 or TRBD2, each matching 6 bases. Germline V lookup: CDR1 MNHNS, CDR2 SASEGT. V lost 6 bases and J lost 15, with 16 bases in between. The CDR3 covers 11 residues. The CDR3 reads CASRLGGAYYF. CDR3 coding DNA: TGTGCCAGCAGGCTGGGGGGCGCTTACTATTTT.

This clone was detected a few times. This CDR3 reads CASGERLGPGTDTQYF. CDR3 coding DNA: TGCGCCAGCGGAGAACGATTGGGCCCGGGCACAGATACGCAGTATTTT. V gene TRBV10-1 combines with J gene TRBJ2-3, with D unresolved. Trimming cost V 8 bases and J 1 base, with 19 bases left between them. Per the germline V gene, CDR1 is WNHNN and CDR2 is SYGVQD (reference sequence). This CDR3 has 16 residues.

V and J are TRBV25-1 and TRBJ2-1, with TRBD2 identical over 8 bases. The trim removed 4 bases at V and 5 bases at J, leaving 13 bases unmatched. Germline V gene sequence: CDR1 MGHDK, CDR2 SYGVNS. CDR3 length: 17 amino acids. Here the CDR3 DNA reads TGTGCCAGCAGTGCCCTAGGTAGCGGGAAGAACCACAATGAGCAGTTCTTC. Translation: CASSALGSGKNHNEQFF.

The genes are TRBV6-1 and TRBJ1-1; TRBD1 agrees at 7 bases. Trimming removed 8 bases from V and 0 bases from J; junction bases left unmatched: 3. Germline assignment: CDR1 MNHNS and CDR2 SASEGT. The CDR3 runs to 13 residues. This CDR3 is CASLTGVNTEAFF. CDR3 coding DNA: TGTGCCAGCCTTACAGGGGTGAACACTGAAGCTTTCTTT.

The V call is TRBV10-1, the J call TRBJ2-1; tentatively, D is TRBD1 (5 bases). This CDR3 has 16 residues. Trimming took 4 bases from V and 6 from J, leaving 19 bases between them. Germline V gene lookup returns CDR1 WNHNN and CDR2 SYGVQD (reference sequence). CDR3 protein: CASSGQLVPNINEQFF. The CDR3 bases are TGCGCCAGCAGTGGACAGCTGGTCCCAAATATCAATGAGCAGTTCTTC.

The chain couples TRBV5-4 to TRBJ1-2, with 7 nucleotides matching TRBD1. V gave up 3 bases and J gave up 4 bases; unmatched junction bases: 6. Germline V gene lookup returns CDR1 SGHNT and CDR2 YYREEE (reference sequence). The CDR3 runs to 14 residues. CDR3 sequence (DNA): TGTGCCAGCAGCTCAGGACAGGTACTCTATGGCTACACCTTC. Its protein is CASSSGQVLYGYTF.

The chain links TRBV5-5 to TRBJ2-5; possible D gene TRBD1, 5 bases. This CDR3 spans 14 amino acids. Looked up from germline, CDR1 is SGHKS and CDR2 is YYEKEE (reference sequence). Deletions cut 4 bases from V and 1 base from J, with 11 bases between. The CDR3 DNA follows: TGTGCCAGCAGCATCCCGACAGCCCAAGAGACCCAGTACTTC. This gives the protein CASSIPTAQETQYF.

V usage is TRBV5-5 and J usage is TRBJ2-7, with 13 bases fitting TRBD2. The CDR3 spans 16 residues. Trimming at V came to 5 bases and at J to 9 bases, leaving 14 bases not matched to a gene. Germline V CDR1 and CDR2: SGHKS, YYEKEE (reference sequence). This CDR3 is CASSPGLAGQKLAQYF. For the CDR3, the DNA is TGTGCCAGCAGTCCGGGACTAGCGGGACAAAAGTTAGCGCAGTACTTC.

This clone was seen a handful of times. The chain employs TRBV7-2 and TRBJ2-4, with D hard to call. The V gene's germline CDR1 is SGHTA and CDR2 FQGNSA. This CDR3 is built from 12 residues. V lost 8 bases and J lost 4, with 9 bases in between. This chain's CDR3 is CASPGYKNIQYF. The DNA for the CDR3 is TGTGCCAGCCCGGGCTATAAAAACATTCAGTACTTC.

In nucleotides, the CDR3 is TGTGCCAGCAGCTCGAGGTGGGGGCAACAGCCCCAGCATTTT. It encodes CASSSRWGQQPQHF. J is TRBJ1-5 and V is TRBV5-6, with a weak D call TRBD1 (6 bases). There are 14 residues in the CDR3. Germline CDR1 is SGHDT and CDR2 is YYEEEE. Trimming removed 3 bases from V and 7 bases from J, with 14 bases in between.

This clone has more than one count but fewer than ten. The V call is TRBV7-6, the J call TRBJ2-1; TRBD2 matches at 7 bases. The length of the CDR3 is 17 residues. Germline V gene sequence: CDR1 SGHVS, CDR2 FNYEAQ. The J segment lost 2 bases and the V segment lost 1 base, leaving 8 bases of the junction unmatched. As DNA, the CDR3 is TGTGCCAGCAGCTTAGGCGCCTTACGGGGGGCCTACAATGAGCAGTTCTTC. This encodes CASSLGALRGAYNEQFF.

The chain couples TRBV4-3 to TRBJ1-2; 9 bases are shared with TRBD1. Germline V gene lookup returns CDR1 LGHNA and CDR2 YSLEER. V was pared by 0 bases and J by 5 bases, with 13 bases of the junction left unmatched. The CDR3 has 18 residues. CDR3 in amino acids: CASSQDLRDTGGRYGYTF. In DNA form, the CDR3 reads TGCGCCAGCAGCCAAGATCTGAGGGACACAGGGGGCAGGTATGGCTACACCTTC.

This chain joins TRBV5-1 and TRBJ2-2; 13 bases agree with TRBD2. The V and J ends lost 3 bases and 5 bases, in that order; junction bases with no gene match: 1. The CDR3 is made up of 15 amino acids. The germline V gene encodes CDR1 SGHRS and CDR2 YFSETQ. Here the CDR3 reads CASSSGLAGTGELFF. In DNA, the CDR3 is TGCGCCAGCAGCTCGGGACTAGCGGGAACCGGGGAGCTGTTTTTT.

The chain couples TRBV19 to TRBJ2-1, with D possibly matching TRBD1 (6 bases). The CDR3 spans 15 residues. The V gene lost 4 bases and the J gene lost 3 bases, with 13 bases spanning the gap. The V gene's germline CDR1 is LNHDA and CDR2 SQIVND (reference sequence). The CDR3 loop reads CASSRQAHLYNEQFF. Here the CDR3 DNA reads TGTGCCAGTAGTAGACAGGCGCACCTCTACAATGAGCAGTTCTTC.

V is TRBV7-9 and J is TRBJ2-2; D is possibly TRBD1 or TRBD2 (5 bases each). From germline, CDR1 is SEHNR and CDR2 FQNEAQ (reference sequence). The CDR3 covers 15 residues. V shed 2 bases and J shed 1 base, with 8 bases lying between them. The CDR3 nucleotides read TGTGCCAGCAGCTTAATGGGACGGAACACCGGGGAGCTGTTTTTT. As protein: CASSLMGRNTGELFF.

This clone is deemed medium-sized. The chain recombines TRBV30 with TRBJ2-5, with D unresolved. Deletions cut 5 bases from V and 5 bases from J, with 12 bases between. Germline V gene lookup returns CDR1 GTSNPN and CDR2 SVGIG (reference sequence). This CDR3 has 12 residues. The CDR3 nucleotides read TGTGCCTGGTCCCCTCTAGGGGAGACCCAGTACTTC. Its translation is CAWSPLGETQYF.